The 25 T cell receptor beta chains reported below all come from one sample, sequenced in a study of CD8+CD57+ T cells in acquired aplastic anemia. Genomic DNA, the template, was used for profiling of the TCR beta VDJ and CDR3. TCRdb recomputed calls from the reads with MiXCR, one row per CDR3 protein. The sample consists of approximately 220,000 distinct CDR3 sequences, approximately 50% of them appearing once. The patients chosen for sequencing had shown expansion of CD8+CD57+ cells (detected by flow cytometry). Sequencing was performed on sorted CD4+, CD8+, or CD8+CD57+ T cells (not recorded which) from PBMCs. The receptors come from a human donor with aplastic anemia.

This clonotype was seen ten or more times. The chain couples TRBV10-3 to TRBJ2-1; the D is unclear. There are 14 residues in the CDR3. V dropped 3 bases and J dropped 0 bases, with 6 bases sitting between them. CDR1 is ENHRY and CDR2 is SYGVKD in the germline V gene. The CDR3 loop is CAISDGSSYNEQFF. CDR3 in DNA: TGTGCCATCAGTGATGGCAGCTCCTACAATGAGCAGTTCTTC.

This clonotype has a count of ten or more. The junction and the germline gene differ at one end; a read error may be behind it. The gene calls are TRBV7-7 and TRBJ2-1, with 10 bases that match TRBD2. The CDR3 loop spans 13 amino acids. Germline V gene data show CDR1 as SSHAT and CDR2 as FNYEAQ (reference sequence). As DNA, the CDR3 is TGTGCTAGCAGCTGGACTAGCGGCAATGAGCAGTTCTTC. It specifies CASSWTSGNEQFF.

The chain employs TRBV11-3 and TRBJ1-2; D remains unclear. Germline lookup yields CDR1 SGHNT and CDR2 YENEEA. The CDR3 length is 15 residues. V was trimmed by 7 bases and J by 4 bases, leaving 19 bases between them. In nucleotides, the CDR3 is TGTGCCAGCACTACTTGGAGAAATCGGTCCTATGGCTACACCTTC. Translating gives CASTTWRNRSYGYTF.

This clonotype was observed at least ten times. The chain links TRBV15 to TRBJ2-3; unclear D gene. Germline values: CDR1 LNHNV, CDR2 YYDKDF (reference sequence). This CDR3 is built from 15 residues. Trimming removed 8 bases from V and 0 bases from J, with 15 bases in between. The CDR3 DNA sequence: TGTGCCACCCTGGGTGGGCGCTCTAGCACAGATACGCAGTATTTT. It yields the protein CATLGGRSSTDTQYF.

This clonotype was observed a single time. A clone one base away is much larger, so this may be a read error. V usage is TRBV7-9 and J usage is TRBJ1-4; D is perhaps TRBD1 (5 bases). This CDR3 contains 16 residues. In germline, CDR1 is SEHNR, CDR2 FQNEAQ (reference sequence). V was shortened by 2 bases and J by 7 bases, with 17 bases between the two germline ends. The chain's CDR3 is CASSLIPRQGIEKLFF. The CDR3 nucleotides are TGTGCCAGCAGCTTAATTCCGCGGCAGGGTATTGAAAAACTGTTTTTT.

The CDR3 nucleotides read TGCGCCAGCAGCCAACAAAGCCCTAGCGGAAACTACGAGCAGTACTTC. Amino acid sequence: CASSQQSPSGNYEQYF. The chain is built from TRBV4-1 and TRBJ2-7; TRBD2 matches 7 bases. Trimming cost V 2 bases and J 3 bases; bases outside gene matches: 10. CDR1 is MGHRA, CDR2 YSYEKL, per germline. CDR3 size: 16 residues.

This clonotype occurred a few times. A much larger clone differs from this one at a single base, so this may be a read error. The genes are TRBV9 and TRBJ2-7, with 8 bases identical to TRBD2. Losses at the gene ends were 1 base for V and 7 bases for J; bases not matched to a gene: 10. There are 15 residues in the CDR3. The germline V gene has CDR1 SGDLS and CDR2 YYNGEE. The CDR3 sequence: CASSVSRNGRGEQYF. The DNA for the CDR3 is TGTGCCAGCAGCGTAAGCCGGAACGGGAGGGGGGAGCAGTACTTC. The full variable domain, its missing parts supplied by reference TRBV9 and TRBJ2-7, is DSGVTQTPKHLITATGQRVTLRCSPRSGDLSVYWYQQSLDQGLQFLIQYYNGEERAKGNILERFSAQQFPDLHSELNLSSLELGDSALYFCASSVSRNGRGEQYFGPGTRLTVT.

This chain joins TRBV2 and TRBJ1-2; 11 nucleotides align to TRBD1. Germline CDR1 and CDR2: SNHLY and FYNNEI. The CDR3 runs to 12 residues. V was clipped by 8 bases and J by 6 bases; unmatched bases: 2. The CDR3 bases are TGTGCCAGCCCGGACAGGGGGCATGGCTACACCTTC. This translates into CASPDRGHGYTF.

This clonotype showed up many times. The chain's CDR3 is CASSVHRGEQYF. CDR3 in DNA: TGTGCCAGCAGTGTCCACAGAGGGGAGCAGTACTTC. The chain joins TRBV6-1 to TRBJ2-7, with a weak D call TRBD2 (5 bases). The CDR3 extends over 12 amino acids. The V gene's germline CDR1 is MNHNS and CDR2 SASEGT. V was pared by 4 bases and J by 7 bases, with 11 bases between.

This clonotype was counted only a few times. V usage is TRBV6-2 or TRBV6-3 and J usage is TRBJ2-3; 9 nucleotides align to TRBD2. Germline V gene sequence: CDR1 MNHEY, CDR2 SVGEGT. This CDR3 comprises 17 residues. Germline trimming cut 0 bases from V and 6 bases from J; bases unmatched to any gene: 10. The CDR3 nucleotides read TGTGCCAGCAGTTACTCGATAGGGCGGGGGGGCCACGATACGCAGTATTTT. Its protein product is CASSYSIGRGGHDTQYF.

This clonotype was observed at least ten times. Germline and junction disagree at one end, which may indicate a read error. The chain uses TRBV7-9 and TRBJ1-2, with a weak D call TRBD1 (5 bases). Germline CDR1 and CDR2: SEHNR and FQNEAQ (reference sequence). The CDR3 runs 12 residues. The CDR3 DNA reads TGTGCCAGCAGCTCGGGGGGAACAGAGGTTAACTTC. Translated, it gives CASSSGGTEVNF.

As regards this clonotype: Its ends do not fully match the called genes, so a read error is possible. The chain is built from TRBV28 and TRBJ2-7; D possibly corresponds to TRBD2 (5 bases). CDR3 length equals 17 residues. Looked up from germline, CDR1 is MDHEN and CDR2 is SYDVKM. CDR3 amino acids: CASSLAPYLDSTYGQYF. CDR3 coding DNA: TGTGCCAGCAGTTTAGCCCCCTATTTGGACTCAACCTACGGGCAGTACTTC.

This clonotype has a count of ten or more. The chain combines TRBV6-6 with TRBJ2-3, with 7 bases fitting TRBD2. Germline V gives CDR1 MNHNY, CDR2 SVGAGI (reference sequence). V lost 7 bases to trimming and J lost 4 bases; unmatched junction nucleotides: 8. The CDR3 is made up of 14 amino acids. The chain's CDR3 is CASNLEGGPDTQYF. The CDR3 DNA is TGTGCCAGCAACCTGGAGGGAGGGCCAGATACGCAGTATTTT.

In regard to this clonotype: One end of the junction is discordant with germline, which a read error may explain. This sequence joins TRBV10-3 and TRBJ1-1, with D possibly TRBD1 on 6 matching bases. This CDR3 region has 13 residues. Germline assignment: CDR1 ENHRY and CDR2 SYGVKD. This chain's CDR3 is CAISWTENTEAFF. In DNA form, the CDR3 reads TGTGCCATCAGTTGGACAGAGAACACTGAAGCCTTCTTT.

On this clonotype itself: This may arise from a read error, as a much more abundant clone is one base away. The missing conserved phenylalanine or tryptophan at the end of this CDR3 makes a read error likely. The chain combines TRBV5-6 with TRBJ2-5; D tentatively reads TRBD1 or TRBD2 (5 bases each). The CDR3 has 13 amino acids. Germline assignment: CDR1 SGHDT and CDR2 YYEEEE. The V end was cut by 0 bases, the J end by 4 bases, with 7 bases between. The CDR3, as DNA: TGTGCCAGCAGCTTGGATGGGGGAGAGACCCAGTACTCC. As protein: CASSLDGGETQYS.

The chain carries TRBV10-3 and TRBJ1-4; weak D call: TRBD1 (5 bases). The V end lost 0 bases, the J end lost 10 bases, and 6 bases lay between the germline ends. The CDR3 length is 12 residues. Germline V gene data show CDR1 as ENHRY and CDR2 as SYGVKD. The CDR3 DNA sequence: TGTGCCATCAGTGAGTCAAGGGGAAAACTGTTTTTT. It yields the protein CAISESRGKLFF.

On this clonotype itself: A much larger clone is a single base away; this may be a read error. V and J are TRBV2 and TRBJ2-4; 9 nucleotides align to TRBD1. Germline CDR1 and CDR2: SNHLY and FYNNEI. The length of the CDR3 is 17 residues. V shed 7 bases, J shed 3 bases, and the junction held 13 bases outside the gene matches. In DNA form, the CDR3 reads TGTGCCAGCATCACCAGACAGGGGGTAATTGACAAAAACATTCAGTACTTC. It codes for CASITRQGVIDKNIQYF.

The chain uses TRBV4-2 and TRBJ1-3; no clear D. Germline loops: CDR1 LGHNA, CDR2 YNFKEQ. This CDR3 comprises 16 residues. V gave up 0 bases and J gave up 0 bases, with 9 bases separating them. The CDR3 DNA follows: TGTGCCAGCAGCCAAGATTCGCAGGTCTCTGGAAACACCATATATTTT. It is translated as CASSQDSQVSGNTIYF.

The chain uses TRBV2 and TRBJ2-5; D may be TRBD1 (5 bases). V was cut by 1 base and J by 9 bases, with 18 bases left in between. CDR3 length equals 15 residues. The V gene's germline CDR1 is SNHLY and CDR2 FYNNEI. CDR3 amino acids: CASSEEGRVAMPQYF. Here the CDR3 DNA reads TGTGCCAGCAGTGAAGAAGGCAGGGTAGCAATGCCCCAGTACTTC. Variable domain in full (rest from reference TRBV2 and TRBJ2-5): EPEVTQTPSHQVTQMGQEVILRCVPISNHLYFYWYRQILGQKVEFLVSFYNNEISEKSEIFDDQFSVERPDGSNFTLKIRSTKLEDSAMYFCASSEEGRVAMPQYFGPGTRLLVL.

As concerns this clonotype: This may be a read error, as it is one base from a much larger clone. The CDR3 DNA reads as TGTGCCGGCAGATCGTTTAGCGGGTTCTACAATGAGCAGTTCTTC. Encoded protein: CAGRSFSGFYNEQFF. This rearrangement joins TRBV7-2 to TRBJ2-1; 7 nucleotides agree with TRBD2. This CDR3 has 15 amino acids. Germline values: CDR1 SGHTA, CDR2 FQGNSA.

CDR3 in DNA: TGCGCCAGCAGCCAAGCGGGGGAGCCGGTTTATACGCAGTATTTT. Residues: CASSQAGEPVYTQYF. The chain uses TRBV5-1 and TRBJ2-3, with 8 bases aligning to TRBD2. The V gene's germline CDR1 is SGHRS and CDR2 YFSETQ. The CDR3 has 15 residues. V lost 4 bases, J lost 7 bases, and 11 bases stayed unmatched.

This clonotype was detected many times. The J gene is TRBJ1-4, the V gene TRBV19; 7 positions agree with TRBD1. The CDR3 has 14 amino acids. Germline V gene sequence: CDR1 LNHDA, CDR2 SQIVND (reference sequence). V lost 3 bases to trimming and J lost 7 bases; unmatched junction nucleotides: 5. CDR3: CASSIEGQSEKLFF. The CDR3 nucleotides are TGTGCCAGTAGTATCGAGGGACAGAGTGAAAAACTGTTTTTT.

This clonotype was detected a few times. V is TRBV6-1 and J is TRBJ2-1; D assignment may be TRBD1 or TRBD2 (5 bases each). Trimming took 1 base from V and 1 from J, leaving 8 bases between them. The CDR3 consists of 15 residues. Per the germline V gene, CDR1 is MNHNS and CDR2 is SASEGT. The CDR3 DNA reads as TGTGCCAGCAGTGAAGATGGGGGATCCTACAATGAGCAGTTCTTC. This gives the protein CASSEDGGSYNEQFF.

V is TRBV6-6 and J is TRBJ2-7; D might be TRBD1 or TRBD2, each matching 5 bases. CDR3 size: 14 residues. The germline V gene encodes CDR1 MNHNY and CDR2 SVGAGI (reference sequence). The V gene lost 5 bases and the J gene lost 3 bases, with 14 bases spanning the gap. CDR3 sequence: CASSIGTRLYEQYF. The CDR3 coding sequence is TGTGCCAGCAGTATCGGGACCAGGCTCTACGAGCAGTACTTC.

This clonotype has just a few counts. The CDR3: CATSGTDGGRPSETQYF. The CDR3 nucleotides read TGTGCCACCAGTGGGACGGATGGCGGGAGGCCGTCAGAGACCCAGTACTTC. The J gene is TRBJ2-5, the V gene TRBV24-1; 8 bases line up with TRBD2. J was trimmed by 4 bases and V by 5 bases; bases with no gene match: 14. From germline, CDR1 is KGHDR and CDR2 SFDVKD. The CDR3 runs to 17 residues.